These 15 T cell receptor beta chains came from one sample sequenced in a study of T-cell reconstitution after alpha-beta-depleted transplantation in children. Unique molecular identifiers were incorporated when the TCRbeta library was constructed. TCRdb re-analysed the PCR reads in MiXCR, keeping a single row per CDR3 protein. The table has some 550,000 distinct CDR3 sequences, around 17% seen once. The sample here was PBMCs from the stem cell graft donor, taken from the stem cell graft. The source is a human donor who donated a stem cell graft to a child with acute lymphoblastic leukemia.

This clonotype was observed a handful of times. J is TRBJ1-2 and V is TRBV5-1; TRBD1 agrees at 7 bases. Germline V lookup: CDR1 SGHRS, CDR2 YFSETQ. The CDR3 is 15 residues long. The ends lost 4 bases at V and 6 bases at J; junction bases unmatched: 12. The chain's CDR3 is CASSLDRVTPNGYTF. CDR3 nucleotide sequence: TGCGCCAGCAGCCTCGACAGGGTTACTCCTAATGGCTACACCTTC.

This clonotype was seen a handful of times. As DNA, the CDR3 is TGCAGTGCTAACCCACATCCCGGGACAGGGGGCACCGGGGAGCTGTTTTTT. It translates to CSANPHPGTGGTGELFF. This rearrangement joins TRBV20-1 to TRBJ2-2; 11 bases are shared with TRBD1. The V gene's germline CDR1 is DFQATT and CDR2 SNEGSKA (reference sequence). The CDR3 has 17 residues. V was clipped by 4 bases and J by 4 bases; unmatched bases: 11.

The chain combines TRBV18 with TRBJ1-1; D possibly corresponds to TRBD1 (6 bases). Germline loops: CDR1 KGHSH, CDR2 LQKENI. V was pared by 0 bases and J by 3 bases, with 14 bases between. CDR3 length: 16 amino acids. In nucleotides, the CDR3 is TGTGCCAGCTCACCACCGCGTCTGGGGGCCTACACTGAAGCTTTCTTT. This codes for CASSPPRLGAYTEAFF. Combining the CDR3 with reference TRBV18 and TRBJ1-1 gives the whole variable domain NAGVMQNPRHLVRRRGQEARLRCSPMKGHSHVYWYRQLPEEGLKFMVYLQKENIIDESGMPKERFSAEFPKEGPSILRIQQVVRGDSAAYFCASSPPRLGAYTEAFFGQGTRLTVV.

In its sample, this clonotype was seen a few times. The chain is built from TRBV12-3 or TRBV12-4 and TRBJ2-7; tentatively, D is TRBD2 (5 bases). Trimming stripped 2 bases from V and 3 bases from J, with 11 bases between. CDR3 length: 14 amino acids. The CDR3 DNA reads TGTGCCAGCAGTTTAAAATTCGGGGACTACGAGCAGTACTTC. Translated: CASSLKFGDYEQYF.

The rearrangement joins TRBV7-9 to TRBJ2-3; TRBD1 aligns across 9 bases. The CDR3 has 14 amino acids. Germline CDR1 is SEHNR and CDR2 is FQNEAQ (reference sequence). V shed 4 bases, J shed 5 bases, and the junction held 4 bases outside the gene matches. CDR3 protein: CASSYGQGKDTQYF. CDR3 DNA sequence: TGTGCCAGCAGCTACGGACAGGGGAAAGATACGCAGTATTTT.

V is TRBV5-1 and J is TRBJ2-7; TRBD2 aligns across 10 bases. This CDR3 contains 13 residues. Germline trimming cut 4 bases from V and 5 bases from J; bases unmatched to any gene: 3. Looked up from germline, CDR1 is SGHRS and CDR2 is YFSETQ. CDR3 DNA sequence: TGCGCCAGCAGCAGCGGGGGGGTTGACGAGCAGTACTTC. Amino acids: CASSSGGVDEQYF. The complete variable domain, with remaining parts taken from reference TRBV5-1 and TRBJ2-7, reads KAGVTQTPRYLIKTRGQQVTLSCSPISGHRSVSWYQQTPGQGLQFLFEYFSETQRNKGNFPGRFSGRQFSNSRSEMNVSTLELGDSALYLCASSSGGVDEQYFGPGTRLTVT.

The genes are TRBV29-1 and TRBJ1-4; D gene ambiguous. V shed 3 bases and J shed 0 bases, with 8 bases lying between them. The CDR3 has 14 residues. CDR1 and CDR2 (germline): SQVTM, ANQGSEA. The DNA of the CDR3 is TGCAGCGTTGAGAGAATTGCAACTAATGAAAAACTGTTTTTT. Amino acid sequence: CSVERIATNEKLFF.

The chain recombines TRBV6-5 with TRBJ2-1, with D possibly being TRBD1 or TRBD2 (6 bases each). The CDR3 covers 17 residues. Trimming took 0 bases from V and 2 from J, leaving 14 bases between them. CDR1 MNHEY and CDR2 SVGAGI come from the germline V gene. The CDR3 region has the DNA TGTGCCAGCAGTTACTCCTCAGGGGAGGACCCCTACAATGAGCAGTTCTTC. It yields the protein CASSYSSGEDPYNEQFF.

This clonotype was counted a few times. The genes are TRBV20-1 and TRBJ2-1; D possibly matches TRBD1 or TRBD2 (6 bases each). Trimming left V 0 bases short and J 4 bases short, with 13 bases between. This CDR3 is 15 amino acids long. Germline CDR1 is DFQATT and CDR2 is SNEGSKA (reference sequence). The CDR3 coding sequence is TGCAGTGCTAGAGACCCGGGGGCAATATACAATGAGCAGTTCTTC. This gives the protein CSARDPGAIYNEQFF.

This clonotype was seen a handful of times. The chain links TRBV6-1 to TRBJ2-1; D is ambiguous. CDR1 MNHNS and CDR2 SASEGT come from the germline V gene. The CDR3 has 14 residues. Between the trimmed V and J ends, which lost 1 base and 8 bases, there was a span of 12 bases. The CDR3 nucleotides read TGTGCCAGCAGTGAAGGGGTCGGATTCGATGAGCAGTTCTTC. Protein sequence: CASSEGVGFDEQFF.

This clonotype was found a few times. The V and J genes are TRBV20-1 and TRBJ2-2; D remains unclear. Germline lookup yields CDR1 DFQATT and CDR2 SNEGSKA (reference sequence). Trimming shortened V by 3 bases and J by 4 bases, and 12 bases separated the two germline ends. This CDR3 is built from 14 residues. The CDR3 is CSASGRWGTGELFF. The CDR3 DNA sequence: TGCAGTGCTAGCGGGCGATGGGGCACCGGGGAGCTGTTTTTT.

The rearrangement links TRBV20-1 to TRBJ2-1, with D possibly being TRBD2 (6 bases). In germline, CDR1 is DFQATT, CDR2 SNEGSKA (reference sequence). V gave up 5 bases and J gave up 8 bases, with 13 bases separating them. The CDR3 contains 12 residues. The CDR3 coding sequence is TGCAGTGCTGTAAATTGGGGGGATGAGCAGTTCTTC. It encodes CSAVNWGDEQFF.

This clonotype was seen a handful of times. The chain uses TRBV27 and TRBJ2-7, with 9 bases fitting TRBD1. Germline CDR1 reads MNHEY; CDR2 reads SMNVEV (reference sequence). V gave up 0 bases and J gave up 5 bases; unmatched junction bases: 2. The CDR3 length is 14 residues. Here the CDR3 DNA reads TGTGCCAGCAGTTTATCCGGGACAGGGCACGAGCAGTACTTC. Protein sequence: CASSLSGTGHEQYF.

V usage is TRBV20-1 and J usage is TRBJ2-7; TRBD1 might be the D (7 bases). V gave up 2 bases and J gave up 5 bases, with 22 bases separating them. Germline V gene data show CDR1 as DFQATT and CDR2 as SNEGSKA (reference sequence). The length of the CDR3 is 16 residues. Here the CDR3 reads CSARPNPGQRRDEQYF. The CDR3 region has the DNA TGCAGTGCTAGACCGAACCCGGGACAGCGGAGGGACGAGCAGTACTTC.

In its sample, this clonotype was seen a few times. The rearrangement links TRBV5-1 to TRBJ2-7, with 7 positions matching TRBD2. Per the germline V gene, CDR1 is SGHRS and CDR2 is YFSETQ. This CDR3 comprises 13 residues. CDR3 nucleotides: TGCGCTACCCGCGGGGGAGGGACCTACGAGCAGTACTTC. Translation: CATRGGGTYEQYF. The complete variable domain, with remaining parts taken from reference TRBV5-1 and TRBJ2-7, reads KAGVTQTPRYLIKTRGQQVTLSCSPISGHRSVSWYQQTPGQGLQFLFEYFSETQRNKGNFPGRFSGRQFSNSRSEMNVSTLELGDSALYLCATRGGGTYEQYFGPGTRLTVT.